The 17 T cell receptor beta chains reported below all come from one sample, sequenced in a study of blood T cell repertoires in COVID-19. Generated by immunoSEQ multiplex PCR, the TCRdb table keeps only in-frame clones and is missing some. The sample holds about 200,000 clones; roughly 82% are singletons and the top ten take around 5.7%. Sequencing was carried out using PBMCs or T cells enriched from blood (not recorded which). The receptors originated from a man between 35 and 55 years old with acute COVID-19.

The genes are TRBV2 and TRBJ1-1; TRBD1 agrees at 8 bases. Germline V gene data show CDR1 as SNHLY and CDR2 as FYNNEI. The V segment lost 5 bases and the J segment 7 bases; nucleotides outside the gene matches: 3. The CDR3 length is 12 residues. Here the CDR3 reads CASSKDRGEAFF. CDR3 nucleotides: TGTGCCAGCAGTAAAGACAGGGGTGAAGCTTTCTTT.

This clone was seen only once. The J gene is TRBJ2-7, the V gene TRBV10-3; D gene ambiguous. Per germline, CDR1 ENHRY and CDR2 SYGVKD. The CDR3 covers 12 residues. The V end lost 3 bases, the J end lost 1 base, and 4 bases lay between the germline ends. CDR3 in amino acids: CAISDRSYEQYF. The CDR3 nucleotides are TGTGCCATCAGTGACCGTTCCTACGAGCAGTACTTC.

The chain links TRBV9 to TRBJ1-6; 9 bases agree with TRBD1. CDR1 SGDLS and CDR2 YYNGEE come from the germline V gene. V was clipped by 4 bases and J by 10 bases; unmatched bases: 9. The CDR3 totals 15 residues. This chain's CDR3 is CASSPTGTGPSPLHF. CDR3 in DNA: TGTGCCAGCAGCCCAACCGGGACAGGGCCATCACCCCTCCACTTT.

This clone showed up many times. This chain links TRBV6-5 with TRBJ1-6; D might be TRBD1 (6 bases). Trimming stripped 5 bases from V and 8 bases from J, with 16 bases between. This CDR3 contains 15 residues. Per the germline V gene, CDR1 is MNHEY and CDR2 is SVGAGI. In DNA, the CDR3 is TGTGCCAGCAGTCTGGCCAACAGGGACGATTCACCCCTCCACTTT. Protein sequence: CASSLANRDDSPLHF.

This clone was seen once. The rearrangement links TRBV11-2 to TRBJ1-3, with 8 positions matching TRBD1. This CDR3 has 14 residues. From germline, CDR1 is SGHAT and CDR2 FQNNGV. Unmatched junction bases numbered 3, after V lost 5 bases and J lost 3 bases. CDR3 DNA sequence: TGTGCCAGCAGCCCCGGGACAGGTGGAAACACCATATATTTT. Encoded protein: CASSPGTGGNTIYF.

This clone was picked up one time. The chain recombines TRBV19 with TRBJ1-5; no reliable D call. Germline loops: CDR1 LNHDA, CDR2 SQIVND (reference sequence). The CDR3 contains 15 residues. V was cut by 3 bases and J by 2 bases, with 11 bases left in between. DNA for the CDR3: TGTGCCAGTAGTATGGGCGATTGGGGCAATCAGCCCCAGCATTTT. As protein: CASSMGDWGNQPQHF.

This sequence joins TRBV7-3 and TRBJ2-7; TRBD1 matches at 7 bases. The V segment lost 3 bases and the J segment 2 bases; nucleotides outside the gene matches: 4. This CDR3 spans 14 amino acids. Germline V gene lookup returns CDR1 SGHTA and CDR2 FQGTGA. For the CDR3, the DNA is TGTGCCAGCAGCTTTAAGACAGGGCCCTACGAGCAGTACTTC. Translating gives CASSFKTGPYEQYF.

The chain links TRBV24-1 to TRBJ1-2; a weak D match, TRBD1 (6 bases). Deletions cut 10 bases from V and 7 bases from J, with 18 bases between. CDR1 KGHDR and CDR2 SFDVKD come from the germline V gene. The CDR3 has 13 residues. The CDR3 sequence is CATRSGTSSGYTF. CDR3 coding DNA: TGTGCCACGAGATCCGGGACATCCTCTGGCTACACCTTC.

The chain joins TRBV9 to TRBJ2-2; TRBD2 matches at 9 bases. The J segment lost 2 bases and the V segment lost 4 bases, leaving 6 bases of the junction unmatched. Looked up from germline, CDR1 is SGDLS and CDR2 is YYNGEE. The CDR3 runs to 16 residues. CDR3: CASSIRLAANTGELFF. For the CDR3, the DNA is TGTGCCAGCAGCATCAGACTAGCGGCTAACACCGGGGAGCTGTTTTTT.

This clone was seen a handful of times. The chain employs TRBV18 and TRBJ2-7; the match to TRBD1 covers 7 bases. CDR1 is KGHSH and CDR2 is LQKENI in the germline V gene. The CDR3 is 15 residues long. Germline trimming cut 3 bases from V and 2 bases from J; bases unmatched to any gene: 7. CDR3 in amino acids: CASSPEQGLAYEQYF. The CDR3 nucleotides are TGTGCCAGCTCACCCGAACAGGGGTTGGCCTACGAGCAGTACTTC.

The genes are TRBV9 and TRBJ2-1; D is unresolved. The CDR3 runs 14 residues. The ends were cut back, 0 bases at V and 5 bases at J, with 9 bases in the middle. Germline values: CDR1 SGDLS, CDR2 YYNGEE. CDR3 in DNA: TGTGCCAGCAGCGTAGCAGGCATTGACAATGAGCAGTTCTTC. This gives the protein CASSVAGIDNEQFF. Using reference TRBV9 and TRBJ2-1 for the parts outside the CDR3, the full variable domain is DSGVTQTPKHLITATGQRVTLRCSPRSGDLSVYWYQQSLDQGLQFLIQYYNGEERAKGNILERFSAQQFPDLHSELNLSSLELGDSALYFCASSVAGIDNEQFFGPGTRLTVL.

The rearrangement uses TRBV7-9 and TRBJ2-2; possible D gene TRBD2, 6 bases. V shed 2 bases and J shed 0 bases, with 10 bases lying between them. The CDR3 loop spans 16 amino acids. Germline-derived CDR1 and CDR2 are SEHNR and FQNEAQ (reference sequence). CDR3 in amino acids: CASSLLSGSNTGELFF. The CDR3 DNA reads TGTGCCAGCAGCTTACTCAGCGGGTCGAACACCGGGGAGCTGTTTTTT.

The chain couples TRBV19 to TRBJ2-3; 9 positions agree with TRBD2. The germline V gene encodes CDR1 LNHDA and CDR2 SQIVND (reference sequence). V gave up 5 bases and J gave up 3 bases; unmatched junction bases: 6. CDR3 size: 15 residues. CDR3 sequence reads: CASSSLAGETDTQYF. The CDR3 DNA reads TGTGCCAGTAGTTCTTTAGCGGGAGAGACAGATACGCAGTATTTT. Complete variable domain (other parts from reference TRBV19 and TRBJ2-3): DGGITQSPKYLFRKEGQNVTLSCEQNLNHDAMYWYRQDPGQGLRLIYYSQIVNDFQKGDIAEGYSVSREKKESFPLTVTSAQKNPTAFYLCASSSLAGETDTQYFGPGTRLTVL.

On this clone: Within the sample, other DNA sequences also encode this same CDR3. The chain recombines TRBV4-1 with TRBJ2-5, with 7 bases lining up with TRBD2. The CDR3 contains 14 residues. The V gene's germline CDR1 is MGHRA and CDR2 YSYEKL. The V and J ends lost 1 base and 4 bases, in that order; junction bases with no gene match: 3. CDR3 in DNA: TGCGCCAGCAGCCAAGGCGGGAGAGGAGAGACCCAGTACTTC. Translated, it gives CASSQGGRGETQYF.

The chain combines TRBV6-6 with TRBJ1-2, with D unclear. This CDR3 has 13 amino acids. Trimming stripped 5 bases from V and 4 bases from J, with 11 bases between. Looked up from germline, CDR1 is MNHNY and CDR2 is SVGAGI (reference sequence). Here the CDR3 reads CASSMEALYGYTF. The CDR3 DNA follows: TGTGCCAGCAGTATGGAGGCCCTCTATGGCTACACCTTC.

This chain connects TRBV12-3 or TRBV12-4 to TRBJ2-3; no clear D. Trimming shortened V by 7 bases and J by 7 bases, and 15 bases separated the two germline ends. The CDR3 sequence is 13 residues long. This CDR3 is CASKARPSNTQYF. The CDR3 DNA reads as TGTGCCAGCAAAGCGAGGCCCTCAAATACGCAGTATTTT.

The chain is built from TRBV24-1 and TRBJ2-3; 9 nucleotides line up with TRBD2. The junction had 9 bases not matched to a gene; V was cut back by 3 bases and J by 3 bases. CDR1 is KGHDR and CDR2 is SFDVKD in the germline V gene. CDR3 length: 17 amino acids. The CDR3 DNA follows: TGTGCCACCAGTGATCGTAGAGCGGGAGGAGGGACAGATACGCAGTATTTT. Translating gives CATSDRRAGGGTDTQYF.